Below, 7 T cell receptor beta chains from the same sample are listed, as sequenced in a study of cytomegalovirus exposure and HLA in healthy donors. The PCR used 60 Vbeta and 13 Jbeta primers. Profiling relied on immunoSEQ multiplex PCR, and the TCRdb table lists in-frame clones only, not all of them. This table holds 50,000 to 75,000 clones, less than 85% found once. The sequenced sample was PBMCs. Source of these receptors: a man younger than 40 in good health and CMV-seropositive.

This clone was seen a handful of times. The V gene is TRBV6-1, the J gene TRBJ2-6; TRBD1 is a possible D gene (5 bases). Deletions cut 3 bases from V and 2 bases from J, with 8 bases between. CDR1 is MNHNS, CDR2 SASEGT, per germline. CDR3 length: 15 amino acids. DNA of the CDR3: TGTGCCAGCAGTGAGCCAGGGACTGGGGCCAACGTCCTGACTTTC. It translates to CASSEPGTGANVLTF.

The J gene is TRBJ2-1, the V gene TRBV27; no clear D. Germline loops: CDR1 MNHEY, CDR2 SMNVEV (reference sequence). This CDR3 comprises 15 residues. V gave up 3 bases and J gave up 0 bases, with 9 bases separating them. CDR3 protein: CASSFSASSYNEQFF. CDR3 nucleotide sequence: TGTGCCAGCAGTTTTTCGGCTAGCTCCTACAATGAGCAGTTCTTC.

The V gene is TRBV5-1, the J gene TRBJ1-2, with D maybe TRBD1 (6 bases). V was clipped by 3 bases and J by 3 bases, with 12 bases between them. CDR1 and CDR2 from the germline V gene are SGHRS and YFSETQ. The CDR3 length is 14 residues. Here the CDR3 DNA reads TGCGCCAGCAGCTCCATTGCAGGGGACTATGGCTACACCTTC. Protein: CASSSIAGDYGYTF.

The J gene is TRBJ2-3, the V gene TRBV4-1; the match to TRBD2 covers 9 bases. Unmatched junction bases numbered 8, after V lost 4 bases and J lost 6 bases. This CDR3 has 15 residues. Germline V gene data show CDR1 as MGHRA and CDR2 as YSYEKL. CDR3 in amino acids: CASSRIAGATDTQYF. The CDR3 region has the DNA TGCGCCAGCAGCCGCATAGCGGGGGCTACCGATACGCAGTATTTT.

This clone was seen only a few times. The chain employs TRBV10-3 and TRBJ1-5, with 9 bases lining up with TRBD1. Germline V gene lookup returns CDR1 ENHRY and CDR2 SYGVKD. After removal of 0 bases from V and 2 bases from J, the junction contained 2 bases not matched to a gene. The CDR3 runs to 16 residues. The CDR3 region is CAISESRTGGNQPQHF. The DNA of the CDR3 is TGTGCCATCAGTGAGTCTCGGACAGGGGGCAATCAGCCCCAGCATTTT.

The chain carries TRBV11-2 and TRBJ1-1; no reliable D call. The length of the CDR3 is 13 residues. Trimming cost V 2 bases and J 4 bases, with 8 bases left between them. Germline CDR1 is SGHAT and CDR2 is FQNNGV. CDR3 residues: CASSLTQATEAFF. CDR3 in DNA: TGTGCCAGCAGCTTAACGCAAGCCACTGAAGCTTTCTTT. Looking up the rest from reference TRBV11-2 and TRBJ1-1 gives the full variable domain: EAGVAQSPRYKIIEKRQSVAFWCNPISGHATLYWYQQILGQGPKLLIQFQNNGVVDDSQLPKDRFSAERLKGVDSTLKIQPAKLEDSAVYLCASSLTQATEAFFGQGTRLTVV.

This rearrangement joins TRBV5-1 to TRBJ1-1; 10 bases align to TRBD1. CDR1 SGHRS and CDR2 YFSETQ come from the germline V gene. The CDR3 sequence is 15 residues long. Losses at the gene ends were 4 bases for V and 6 bases for J; bases not matched to a gene: 9. The CDR3 DNA is TGCGCCAGCAGCCGTAACACCGGGACAGGGGCTGAAGCTTTCTTT. Translation: CASSRNTGTGAEAFF.